Presented here are 6 T cell receptor beta chains from one specimen sequenced in a study of CD8 T cells in Susac syndrome. Random-hexamer reverse transcription was applied to about 0.45 to 1 ug RNA. TCRdb itself ran the immunoSEQ multiplex PCR reads through MiXCR, one entry per CDR3 protein. Among about 150,000 distinct CDR3 sequences listed, about 95% were seen once. Sequencing was performed on CD4+ T cells from PBMCs. Source of these receptors: a human donor with Susac syndrome.

This clonotype was detected only once. This CDR3 reads CSVPTTGVGKTQYF. The CDR3 nucleotides read TGCAGCGTTCCAACTACAGGGGTAGGGAAGACCCAGTACTTC. This sequence joins TRBV29-1 and TRBJ2-5; the match to TRBD1 covers 7 bases. This CDR3 region has 14 residues. The J segment lost 6 bases and the V segment lost 5 bases, leaving 12 bases of the junction unmatched. Germline V gene data show CDR1 as SQVTM and CDR2 as ANQGSEA.

V usage is TRBV20-1 and J usage is TRBJ2-1, with no clear D. V lost 5 bases to trimming and J lost 2 bases, with 13 bases between them. The CDR3 contains 14 residues. Germline V lookup: CDR1 DFQATT, CDR2 SNEGSKA (reference sequence). CDR3 sequence: CSASPDGTYNEQFF. CDR3 nucleotide sequence: TGCAGTGCTTCCCCGGACGGTACCTACAATGAGCAGTTCTTC.

This chain links TRBV9 with TRBJ2-3; TRBD2 matches 9 bases. The CDR3 consists of 15 residues. V dropped 4 bases and J dropped 3; count of bases not matched to a gene: 6. Germline V gene data show CDR1 as SGDLS and CDR2 as YYNGEE. In DNA, the CDR3 is TGTGCCAGCAGCTTCCGACTAGCGGTTACAGATACGCAGTATTTT. It codes for CASSFRLAVTDTQYF. Filled out from reference TRBV9 and TRBJ2-3, the complete variable domain reads DSGVTQTPKHLITATGQRVTLRCSPRSGDLSVYWYQQSLDQGLQFLIQYYNGEERAKGNILERFSAQQFPDLHSELNLSSLELGDSALYFCASSFRLAVTDTQYFGPGTRLTVL.

This rearrangement joins TRBV20-1 to TRBJ1-2; no definite D call. Germline CDR1 and CDR2: DFQATT and SNEGSKA (reference sequence). Trimming removed 0 bases from V and 6 bases from J, with 20 bases in between. The CDR3 totals 16 residues. The chain's CDR3 is CSARDPSGPPGHGYTF. The CDR3 region has the DNA TGCAGTGCTAGAGATCCTTCTGGACCGCCCGGGCATGGCTACACCTTC.

The chain combines TRBV20-1 with TRBJ2-5, with D perhaps matching TRBD2 (7 bases). V was shortened by 0 bases and J by 4 bases, with 15 bases between the two germline ends. There are 15 residues in the CDR3. Germline loops: CDR1 DFQATT, CDR2 SNEGSKA (reference sequence). As DNA, the CDR3 is TGCAGTGCTAGAGATTGGGGGGGCCCCGGAGAGACCCAGTACTTC. Protein product: CSARDWGGPGETQYF.

The gene calls are TRBV3-1 and TRBJ1-5; tentatively, D is TRBD1 (6 bases). CDR1 is LGHDT, CDR2 YNNKEL, per germline (reference sequence). This CDR3 region has 14 residues. V dropped 3 bases and J dropped 4 bases, with 10 bases sitting between them. CDR3 in amino acids: CASSQTGRNQPQHF. In nucleotides, the CDR3 is TGTGCCAGCAGCCAGACAGGCCGAAATCAGCCCCAGCATTTT.